This entry lists 26 T cell receptor beta chains sequenced from one sample in a study of control samples from healthy donors and cancer patients. TCRdb keeps only in-frame clones here, not all; method: immunoSEQ multiplex PCR. Of about 110,000 clones listed, roughly four fifths are singletons. The sequenced material came from blood. The receptors stem from a woman between 50 and 59 years old in good health.

This sequence joins TRBV29-1 and TRBJ2-3, with D unclear. CDR1 and CDR2 from the germline V gene are SQVTM and ANQGSEA. This CDR3 has 11 residues. V was clipped by 5 bases and J by 2 bases, with 5 bases between them. The CDR3 sequence: CSVRYTDTQYF. The CDR3 nucleotides are TGCAGCGTTAGGTACACAGATACGCAGTATTTT.

The chain couples TRBV13 to TRBJ1-6, with D possibly TRBD1 on 6 matching bases. The CDR3 runs to 16 residues. CDR1 and CDR2 (germline): PRHDT, FYEKMQ (reference sequence). V was trimmed by 6 bases and J by 8 bases, leaving 20 bases between them. CDR3 nucleotide sequence: TGTGCCAGCAGGTCCCAAGGGGGGGGTTTCTATTCACCCCTCCACTTT. Protein: CASRSQGGGFYSPLHF.

With respect to this clone: The same CDR3 also results from other DNA sequences found in this sample. This sequence joins TRBV6-6 and TRBJ1-1, with D uncertain. In germline, CDR1 is MNHNY, CDR2 SVGAGI (reference sequence). The CDR3 contains 12 residues. Trimming shortened V by 6 bases and J by 1 base, and 6 bases separated the two germline ends. The CDR3 loop reads CASRRENTEAFF. In DNA form, the CDR3 reads TGTGCCAGCAGACGCGAGAACACTGAAGCTTTCTTT.

CDR3 amino acids: CASSLGQNYGYTF. The CDR3 DNA is TGTGCCAGCAGCTTAGGACAGAACTATGGCTACACCTTC. The chain links TRBV7-2 to TRBJ1-2; D may be TRBD1 (5 bases). Trimming stripped 1 base from V and 2 bases from J, with 5 bases between. The germline CDR1 and CDR2 sequences are SGHTA and FQGNSA. The CDR3 consists of 13 residues.

This clone appeared a few times. The chain joins TRBV12-3 or TRBV12-4 to TRBJ2-7, with D unclear. The CDR3 contains 13 residues. Deletions cut 7 bases from V and 2 bases from J, with 12 bases between. Here the CDR3 reads CASKPYGPYEQYF. In DNA form, the CDR3 reads TGTGCCAGCAAGCCGTACGGGCCCTACGAGCAGTACTTC.

The CDR3 DNA is TGTGCCACCAGCAGAGTTGGCAGGGAAGCAGATACGCAGTATTTT. Its protein product is CATSRVGREADTQYF. The J gene is TRBJ2-3, the V gene TRBV15; tentatively, D is TRBD1 (5 bases). The CDR3 has 15 amino acids. V was pared by 1 base and J by 4 bases, with 12 bases between. Germline V gives CDR1 LNHNV, CDR2 YYDKDF (reference sequence).

Comments on this clone: One end of the junction fails to match germline, which may point to a read error. The chain links TRBV19 to TRBJ1-1; D perhaps matches TRBD1 (6 bases). The CDR3 has 16 amino acids. Germline values: CDR1 LNHDA, CDR2 SQIVND (reference sequence). The CDR3: CASSIVSGTPNIEAFF. CDR3 nucleotides: TGTGCCAGTAGTATAGTATCCGGGACACCAAACATTGAAGCTTTCTTT.

The chain carries TRBV21-1 and TRBJ1-5. TRBV21-1 is a listed pseudogene. This CDR3 contains 13 residues. The DNA for the CDR3 is TGTGCCAGCAGCACCGACCACAATCAGCCCCAGCATTTT. This codes for CASSTDHNQPQHF.

This clone was found once. The chain recombines TRBV7-2 with TRBJ2-5, with a possible D match to TRBD2 (6 bases). Trimming removed 5 bases from V and 5 bases from J, with 15 bases in between. The CDR3 runs to 14 residues. Germline loops: CDR1 SGHTA, CDR2 FQGNSA. In DNA form, the CDR3 reads TGTGCCAGCAGCCCGAGGCGGAGCGGGGAGACCCAGTACTTC. Translated: CASSPRRSGETQYF.

In this sample, this clone turned up a few times. J is TRBJ1-2 and V is TRBV4-2; tentative D call: TRBD1 (5 bases). CDR1 and CDR2 (germline): LGHNA, YNFKEQ. The CDR3 is made up of 15 amino acids. Trimming removed 2 bases at V and 1 base at J, with 11 bases between. CDR3 loop: CASSQYTRDNYGYTF. CDR3 sequence (DNA): TGTGCCAGCAGCCAATATACCAGGGATAACTATGGCTACACCTTC.

V usage is TRBV19 and J usage is TRBJ2-6; 7 bases agree with TRBD2. Germline-derived CDR1 and CDR2 are LNHDA and SQIVND (reference sequence). There are 18 residues in the CDR3. Losses at the gene ends were 6 bases for V and 1 base for J; bases not matched to a gene: 12. CDR3 bases: TGTGCCAGTAGGGGGGAGGGACGTTTCTATTCTGGGGCCAACGTCCTGACTTTC. As protein: CASRGEGRFYSGANVLTF.

The chain joins TRBV5-4 to TRBJ2-7, with D perhaps matching TRBD1 or TRBD2 (5 bases each). The CDR3 has 13 amino acids. Germline-derived CDR1 and CDR2 are SGHNT and YYREEE (reference sequence). Trimming removed 3 bases from V and 4 bases from J, with 11 bases in between. CDR3 DNA sequence: TGTGCCAGCAGCTCCTACGGGGCGTACGAGCAGTACTTC. This gives the protein CASSSYGAYEQYF.

The chain employs TRBV9 and TRBJ2-3; maybe TRBD2 (6 bases). Trimming stripped 4 bases from V and 5 bases from J, with 11 bases between. The CDR3 has 13 amino acids. The V gene's germline CDR1 is SGDLS and CDR2 YYNGEE. The CDR3 DNA is TGTGCCAGCAGCCCCAGAGCGGGAGATACGCAGTATTTT. Protein sequence: CASSPRAGDTQYF.

This chain connects TRBV27 to TRBJ1-1; 8 bases map to TRBD1. V was clipped by 3 bases and J by 11 bases; unmatched bases: 5. The germline V gene encodes CDR1 MNHEY and CDR2 SMNVEV (reference sequence). The CDR3 has 12 residues. The CDR3 loop is CASSFRTGRAFF. The CDR3 bases are TGTGCCAGCAGTTTTAGGACAGGGAGGGCTTTCTTT.

The chain has TRBV20-1 and TRBJ1-2; no firm D call. The CDR3 runs 12 residues. V was clipped by 3 bases and J by 2 bases, with 7 bases between them. Per the germline V gene, CDR1 is DFQATT and CDR2 is SNEGSKA (reference sequence). In DNA form, the CDR3 reads TGCAGTGCTAGTGGTGCGAACTATGGCTACACCTTC. This encodes CSASGANYGYTF.

The chain uses TRBV14 and TRBJ2-7, with TRBD2 matching 13 bases. Unmatched junction bases numbered 10, after V lost 4 bases and J lost 4 bases. CDR3 length: 17 amino acids. In germline, CDR1 is SGHDN, CDR2 FVKESK. CDR3 DNA: TGTGCCAGCAGCCCTCGGTTAGGGACTAGCGGGACATACGAGCAGTACTTC. Translated, it gives CASSPRLGTSGTYEQYF.

The chain combines TRBV19 with TRBJ1-4; possibly TRBD1 for D (6 bases). The germline V gene encodes CDR1 LNHDA and CDR2 SQIVND (reference sequence). Trimming left V 5 bases short and J 7 bases short, with 14 bases between. The CDR3 contains 14 residues. The CDR3 reads CASSPQGLGEKLFF. In nucleotides, the CDR3 is TGTGCCAGTAGTCCCCAGGGGCTGGGTGAAAAACTGTTTTTT.

The chain recombines TRBV19 with TRBJ1-1; D unclear. The CDR3 runs 13 residues. Germline CDR1 is LNHDA and CDR2 is SQIVND (reference sequence). V gave up 7 bases and J gave up 7 bases, with 16 bases separating them. In nucleotides, the CDR3 is TGTGCCAGTATCACCATTTCTGGACTTGAAGCTTTCTTT. This encodes CASITISGLEAFF.

The rearrangement uses TRBV14 and TRBJ2-1; 12 bases are shared with TRBD2. CDR3 size: 20 residues. Looked up from germline, CDR1 is SGHDN and CDR2 is FVKESK. Trimming cost V 3 bases and J 0 bases; bases outside gene matches: 12. The CDR3 spells CASSQRMGLAGFSSYNEQFF. For the CDR3, the DNA is TGTGCCAGCAGCCAGAGGATGGGACTAGCGGGCTTCAGCTCCTACAATGAGCAGTTCTTC.

This clone came up once. The chain uses TRBV7-3 and TRBJ2-1; TRBD2 agrees at 10 bases. CDR3 length: 15 amino acids. Trimming at V came to 2 bases and at J to 7 bases, leaving 5 bases not matched to a gene. CDR1 is SGHTA and CDR2 is FQGTGA in the germline V gene. CDR3 nucleotides: TGTGCCAGCAGCTTATTAGGGACTAGCGAAAATGAGCAGTTCTTC. This codes for CASSLLGTSENEQFF.

A word on this clone: Mismatch with germline at one junction end may stem from a read error. The chain carries TRBV2 and TRBJ2-2; 8 bases match TRBD2. Germline V lookup: CDR1 SNHLY, CDR2 FYNNEI. The CDR3 is made up of 15 amino acids. In DNA, the CDR3 is TGTGCCAGCAGTAAAGCGGGGGCGAACACCGGGGAGCTGTTTTTT. Translated, it gives CASSKAGANTGELFF. The full variable domain, completed using reference TRBV2 and TRBJ2-2, is EPEVTQTPSHQVTQMGQEVILRCVPISNHLYFYWYRQILGQKVEFLVSFYNNEISEKSEIFDDQFSVERPDGSNFTLKIRSTKLEDSAMYFCASSKAGANTGELFFGEGSRLTVL.

This sequence joins TRBV5-1 and TRBJ2-3, with D possibly TRBD1 on 6 matching bases. Germline CDR1 reads SGHRS; CDR2 reads YFSETQ. The ends were cut back, 4 bases at V and 4 bases at J, with 13 bases in the middle. The CDR3 has 14 amino acids. CDR3 residues: CASSTQGDADTQYF. CDR3 DNA sequence: TGCGCCAGCAGCACACAGGGAGACGCAGATACGCAGTATTTT.

The chain links TRBV3-1 (or the pseudogene TRBV3-2) to TRBJ1-3; D is uncertain. V lost 5 bases to trimming and J lost 0 bases, with 11 bases between them. CDR3 length equals 15 residues. Per the germline V gene, CDR1 is LGHDT and CDR2 is YNNKEL (reference sequence). CDR3: CASSGRHNSGNTIYF. In nucleotides, the CDR3 is TGTGCCAGCAGCGGGCGACACAACTCTGGAAACACCATATATTTT.

The chain recombines TRBV21-1 with TRBJ2-6; TRBD1 is the table's D call and was not checked against the DNA. TRBV21-1 is noted as a pseudogene. The CDR3 is 19 residues long. The CDR3: CASSKAMGRGKSGANVLTF. The CDR3 nucleotides are TGTGCCAGCAGCAAAGCTATGGGCAGGGGAAAATCTGGGGCCAACGTCCTGACTTTC.

This chain uses TRBV11-1 with TRBJ2-7; D might be TRBD2 (7 bases). The CDR3 has 14 amino acids. Germline CDR1 SGHAT, CDR2 FQDESV (reference sequence). Trimming stripped 5 bases from V and 1 base from J, with 12 bases between. The CDR3 protein is CASSDRGGSYEQYF. The CDR3, as DNA: TGTGCCAGCAGCGATAGGGGGGGGTCCTACGAGCAGTACTTC.

V is TRBV6-5 and J is TRBJ2-1; D is unresolved. Trimming shortened V by 8 bases and J by 6 bases, and 11 bases separated the two germline ends. The CDR3 runs to 12 residues. CDR1 is MNHEY and CDR2 is SVGAGI in the germline V gene. CDR3: CASESNFNEQFF. Here the CDR3 DNA reads TGTGCCAGCGAGTCTAACTTCAATGAGCAGTTCTTC.